Below, 5 T cell receptor beta chains from the same sample are listed, as sequenced in a study of blood T cell repertoires in COVID-19. Some clones are missing from TCRdb's copy, which holds only in-frame ones; the method was immunoSEQ multiplex PCR. The table lists 200,000 or so clones, roughly 84% of them singletons. The sample was PBMCs or T cells enriched from blood (not recorded which). The receptors derive from a man aged 40-49 years who had recovered from COVID-19.

The chain recombines TRBV19 with TRBJ1-2, with D hard to call. From germline, CDR1 is LNHDA and CDR2 SQIVND (reference sequence). The CDR3 runs to 13 residues. V shed 6 bases and J shed 0 bases, with 8 bases lying between them. In nucleotides, the CDR3 is TGTGCCAGTAGCCTCTCCGCTAACTATGGCTACACCTTC. This translates into CASSLSANYGYTF.

The J gene is TRBJ2-5, the V gene TRBV4-2, with D perhaps TRBD2 (6 bases). Deletions cut 0 bases from V and 7 bases from J, with 12 bases between. Germline assignment: CDR1 LGHNA and CDR2 YNFKEQ. The CDR3 loop spans 14 amino acids. CDR3 DNA: TGTGCCAGCAGCCAAGAAGCGGGCTGGGGGACCCAGTACTTC. It codes for CASSQEAGWGTQYF.

This clone was detected once. This chain links TRBV12-3 or TRBV12-4 with TRBJ1-4; D remains ambiguous. CDR3 length: 13 amino acids. Trimming cost V 3 bases and J 4 bases, with 6 bases left between them. CDR3 sequence: CASSFYSNEKLFF. The CDR3 region has the DNA TGTGCCAGCAGTTTCTACAGTAATGAAAAACTGTTTTTT.

The rearrangement links TRBV6-1 to TRBJ2-7, with TRBD2 as a possible D gene (6 bases). The CDR3 consists of 14 residues. Germline CDR1 reads MNHNS; CDR2 reads SASEGT. V lost 0 bases to trimming and J lost 12 bases, with 18 bases between them. CDR3 region: CASSEAGETRRGYF. In DNA form, the CDR3 reads TGTGCCAGCAGTGAAGCAGGGGAAACTAGGAGGGGGTACTTC.

The gene calls are TRBV30 and TRBJ1-3; TRBD1 matches at 8 bases. Germline loops: CDR1 GTSNPN, CDR2 SVGIG (reference sequence). The CDR3 has 15 residues. V lost 5 bases, J lost 3 bases, and 9 bases stayed unmatched. The CDR3 protein is CAWHGTGLGGNTIYF. CDR3 coding DNA: TGTGCCTGGCATGGGACAGGCCTAGGTGGAAACACCATATATTTT.